This TCR beta chain originates from a study of regulatory T cells in long-lasting Graves disease. Libraries of TCR beta came from iRepertoire HTBI primers plus Arm-PCR of CDR3 regions. TCRdb fed the multiplex PCR reads into MiXCR, producing one record per CDR3 protein. The sample lists 400,000 or so distinct CDR3 sequences, around 20% occurring once. V shed 5 bases, J shed 1 base, and the junction held 5 bases outside the gene matches. Germline CDR1 MDHEN, CDR2 SYDVKM. This CDR3 comprises 15 residues. At least ten counts were recorded for this clonotype. Time point of the sample: persistent/refractory GD, antithyroid drugs over 5 years with positive TRAb. Construction of the TCR library relied on RNA isolated from PBMCs. Each patient gave approximately 9.6 milliliters of EDTA-anticoagulated peripheral blood.

The sample consisted of peripheral blood mononuclear cells (PBMCs), taken when the disease was refractory, from a patient treated with antithyroid drugs. V is TRBV28 and J is TRBJ1-2, with 9 bases identical to TRBD1. This clonotype was obtained from a female donor with Graves disease. The CDR3 reads CASSPPTGGNYGYTF. CDR3 DNA: TGTGCCAGCAGTCCACCGACAGGGGGTAACTATGGCTACACCTTC.